What follows are 8 T cell receptor beta chains derived from one specimen sequenced in a study of blood T cell repertoires in COVID-19. Assay: immunoSEQ multiplex PCR; the TCRdb copy retains only in-frame clones and omits some. Here the sample spans about 480,000 clones, approximately 90% being singletons. The sequencing input was PBMCs or T cells enriched from blood (not recorded which). These receptor sequences come from a woman between 40 and 50 years old who had recovered from COVID-19.

The chain has TRBV13 and TRBJ2-2; 9 bases are shared with TRBD1. V shed 4 bases and J 3 bases; nucleotides not matched to a gene: 6. This CDR3 contains 16 residues. In germline, CDR1 is PRHDT, CDR2 FYEKMQ (reference sequence). CDR3 amino acids: CASSYWDRVDTGELFF. The CDR3 coding sequence is TGTGCCAGCAGCTACTGGGACAGGGTAGACACCGGGGAGCTGTTTTTT.

Turning to this clone: Different DNA sequences within this sample yield the same CDR3. The gene calls are TRBV27 and TRBJ1-1, with D unresolved. The V and J ends lost 3 bases and 1 base respectively, with 6 bases between them. From germline, CDR1 is MNHEY and CDR2 SMNVEV (reference sequence). This CDR3 is 13 amino acids long. The CDR3 sequence is CASSFGENTEAFF. In nucleotides, the CDR3 is TGTGCCAGCAGTTTTGGAGAGAACACTGAAGCTTTCTTT.

This clone has a count of ten or more. CDR3 loop: CASSSPHDRINQPQHF. The CDR3 nucleotides read TGTGCCAGCAGTTCCCCCCACGACAGGATAAATCAGCCCCAGCATTTT. The J gene is TRBJ1-5, the V gene TRBV28; possibly TRBD1 for D (6 bases). Trimming removed 4 bases at V and 4 bases at J, with 17 bases between. Germline V gives CDR1 MDHEN, CDR2 SYDVKM. The CDR3 consists of 16 residues.

This chain links TRBV7-8 with TRBJ2-7; 8 nucleotides line up with TRBD1. The germline V gene has CDR1 SGHVS and CDR2 FQNEAQ. V gave up 4 bases and J gave up 3 bases; unmatched junction bases: 11. This CDR3 is 16 amino acids long. Here the CDR3 reads CASSSPGTGRLYEQYF. CDR3 DNA: TGTGCCAGCAGCTCGCCCGGGACAGGACGACTCTACGAGCAGTACTTC.

This chain joins TRBV10-2 and TRBJ2-2; D call uncertain. From germline, CDR1 is WSHSY and CDR2 SAAADI. This CDR3 spans 17 amino acids. V was trimmed by 0 bases and J by 0 bases, leaving 11 bases between them. In DNA, the CDR3 is TGCGCCAGCAGTGAGTCGATTAGGCAGGCGAACACCGGGGAGCTGTTTTTT. The encoded protein is CASSESIRQANTGELFF.

V and J are TRBV7-9 and TRBJ1-6; weak D call: TRBD1 (5 bases). CDR3 length: 15 residues. Per the germline V gene, CDR1 is SEHNR and CDR2 is FQNEAQ (reference sequence). V was shortened by 1 base and J by 5 bases, with 9 bases between the two germline ends. As DNA, the CDR3 is TGTGCCAGCAGCTTAGTGGGGCACGATAATTCACCCCTCCACTTT. Translation gives CASSLVGHDNSPLHF.

V gene TRBV29-1 combines with J gene TRBJ1-2; D unresolved. This CDR3 is 13 amino acids long. CDR1 and CDR2 (germline): SQVTM, ANQGSEA. Deletions cut 6 bases from V and 4 bases from J, with 15 bases between. This chain's CDR3 is CSVLDGRVYGYTF. Written as DNA, the CDR3 is TGCAGCGTACTAGACGGAAGAGTCTATGGCTACACCTTC. The full variable domain, rest sourced from reference TRBV29-1 and TRBJ1-2, is SAVISQKPSRDICQRGTSLTIQCQVDSQVTMMFWYRQQPGQSLTLIATANQGSEATYESGFVIDKFPISRPNLTFSTLTVSNMSPEDSSIYLCSVLDGRVYGYTFGSGTRLTVV.

The rearrangement uses TRBV21-1 and TRBJ2-7; the D call in the table, TRBD1, was not verified against the DNA. TRBV21-1 is a recognized pseudogene. CDR3 length: 13 amino acids. The CDR3: CARMDKNSYEQYF. CDR3 nucleotides: TGTGCCAGGATGGACAAGAACTCCTACGAGCAGTACTTC.